These 19 T cell receptor beta chains originate from one sample sequenced in a study of shared clonotypes between healthy human individuals. The table came from immunoSEQ multiplex PCR; TCRdb's copy has only in-frame clones and leaves some out. The table lists about 2,200,000 clones, 85% to 95% of them singletons. Naivety among CD8 cells was defined by CD45RO negativity and positive CCR7 selection, thereby excluding terminally differentiated effector memory CD45RA+ cells. The material sequenced was naive CD8+ T cells from PBMCs. Receptors originate from a man younger than 35 in good health. Some clones in this sample may be carry-over from other donors' samples.

The chain uses TRBV6-1 and TRBJ1-1, with D perhaps matching TRBD1 (6 bases). CDR1 and CDR2 from the germline V gene are MNHNS and SASEGT. The CDR3 runs 13 residues. Trimming took off 6 bases at V and 1 base at J, with 9 bases between the two ends. CDR3: CASRLTGNTEAFF. The CDR3 nucleotides are TGTGCCAGCAGATTGACAGGGAACACTGAAGCTTTCTTT.

This chain joins TRBV27 and TRBJ2-7; 9 positions agree with TRBD1. V lost 6 bases, J lost 5 bases, and 11 bases stayed unmatched. The CDR3 consists of 15 residues. Per the germline V gene, CDR1 is MNHEY and CDR2 is SMNVEV (reference sequence). The CDR3 spells CASSTSGTGSNEQYF. The CDR3 DNA is TGTGCCAGCAGCACATCCGGGACAGGGTCTAACGAGCAGTACTTC.

Concerning this clone: Additional DNA sequences in this sample encode the identical CDR3. J is TRBJ1-1 and V is TRBV5-1; tentatively, D is TRBD1 (6 bases). The CDR3 loop spans 12 amino acids. Germline lookup yields CDR1 SGHRS and CDR2 YFSETQ. Trimming shortened V by 1 base and J by 8 bases, and 9 bases separated the two germline ends. CDR3 DNA: TGCGCCAGCAGCTTGACAGGGTCAGAAGCTTTCTTT. Translated: CASSLTGSEAFF.

In this sample, this clone turned up once. V is TRBV5-6 and J is TRBJ1-3; 7 bases map to TRBD1. The V segment lost 4 bases and the J segment 2 bases; nucleotides outside the gene matches: 3. Germline values: CDR1 SGHDT, CDR2 YYEEEE. CDR3 size: 14 residues. CDR3 nucleotides: TGTGCCAGCAGCATACAGGGGACTGGAAACACCATATATTTT. Protein product: CASSIQGTGNTIYF.

Concerning this clone: Different DNA sequences within this sample yield the same CDR3. The chain carries TRBV9 and TRBJ2-2; 7 bases map to TRBD2. The V segment lost 0 bases and the J segment 2 bases; nucleotides outside the gene matches: 4. The CDR3 is 16 amino acids. From germline, CDR1 is SGDLS and CDR2 YYNGEE. DNA for the CDR3: TGTGCCAGCAGCGTAGGCGGGAGCAGTAACACCGGGGAGCTGTTTTTT. Translated: CASSVGGSSNTGELFF. The full variable domain, with the rest looked up from reference TRBV9 and TRBJ2-2, is DSGVTQTPKHLITATGQRVTLRCSPRSGDLSVYWYQQSLDQGLQFLIQYYNGEERAKGNILERFSAQQFPDLHSELNLSSLELGDSALYFCASSVGGSSNTGELFFGEGSRLTVL.

Points on this clone: Other nucleotide sequences from this sample produce the same CDR3. The chain joins TRBV9 to TRBJ2-7; D gene ambiguous. Germline V gene data show CDR1 as SGDLS and CDR2 as YYNGEE. The ends were cut back, 4 bases at V and 3 bases at J, with 11 bases in the middle. The CDR3 length is 13 residues. CDR3 region: CASSLGDGYEQYF. CDR3 in DNA: TGTGCCAGCAGCCTTGGGGATGGCTACGAGCAGTACTTC.

J is TRBJ1-2 and V is TRBV11-2; 10 bases line up with TRBD1. The CDR3 is 15 residues long. From germline, CDR1 is SGHAT and CDR2 FQNNGV. Trimming cost V 4 bases and J 4 bases; bases outside gene matches: 6. The CDR3 spells CASSYRQGAGYGYTF. DNA for the CDR3: TGTGCCAGCAGCTATAGACAGGGGGCGGGCTATGGCTACACCTTC.

V gene TRBV28 combines with J gene TRBJ2-7; 8 positions agree with TRBD2. The CDR3 has 15 amino acids. Per germline, CDR1 MDHEN and CDR2 SYDVKM. The J segment lost 0 bases and the V segment lost 5 bases, leaving 6 bases of the junction unmatched. The CDR3 protein is CASSRLAGGSYEQYF. CDR3 nucleotides: TGTGCCAGCAGTCGCCTGGCGGGGGGCTCCTACGAGCAGTACTTC.

The chain couples TRBV19 to TRBJ1-5, with 9 bases aligning to TRBD1. Per germline, CDR1 LNHDA and CDR2 SQIVND (reference sequence). CDR3 length: 18 amino acids. J lost 2 bases, V lost 4 bases, and 12 bases had no gene match. CDR3 sequence (DNA): TGTGCCAGTAGTAACCGGGACAGGGTTGGTCTGGGCAATCAGCCCCAGCATTTT. Protein product: CASSNRDRVGLGNQPQHF.

Turning to this clone: Sequence at one end of the junction differs from germline and may be a read error. The genes are TRBV7-9 and TRBJ1-2; maybe TRBD1 (5 bases). Looked up from germline, CDR1 is SEHNR and CDR2 is FQNEAQ (reference sequence). This CDR3 spans 14 amino acids. CDR3 sequence reads: CASSLAGAQQPRAF. The CDR3 DNA follows: TGTGCCAGCAGCTTAGCTGGGGCTCAACAGCCCAGGGCGTTC. The full variable domain, in which reference TRBV7-9 and TRBJ1-2 provide the parts outside the CDR3, is DTGVSQNPRHKITKRGQNVTFRCDPISEHNRLYWYRQTLGQGPEFLTYFQNEAQLEKSRLLSDRFSAERPKGSFSTLEIQRTEQGDSAMYLCASSLAGAQQPRAFGSGTRLTVV.

This chain joins TRBV21-1 and TRBJ2-7. TRBV21-1 is a recognized pseudogene. This CDR3 spans 15 amino acids. Here the CDR3 DNA reads TGTGCCAGCAGCAAAATATACGGCAGAAAGAACGAGCAGTACTTC. This encodes CASSKIYGRKNEQYF.

The rearrangement uses TRBV2 and TRBJ1-2; D is unclear. V was trimmed by 2 bases and J by 1 base, leaving 8 bases between them. CDR3 length: 14 amino acids. The germline V gene encodes CDR1 SNHLY and CDR2 FYNNEI. CDR3 loop: CASSEQEINYGYTF. CDR3 in DNA: TGTGCCAGCAGTGAACAGGAAATTAACTATGGCTACACCTTC.

This sequence joins TRBV28 and TRBJ2-7; D unclear. Germline CDR1 is MDHEN and CDR2 is SYDVKM. The CDR3 runs 14 residues. Trimming cost V 2 bases and J 5 bases, with 13 bases left between them. In DNA form, the CDR3 reads TGTGCCAGCAGTTTAAGGTCAAACGGCAACGAGCAGTACTTC. It encodes CASSLRSNGNEQYF.

The CDR3 sequence is CASSSAANSILYGYTF. In DNA, the CDR3 is TGTGCCAGCAGCTCGGCCGCTAACAGTATCCTTTATGGCTACACCTTC. The genes are TRBV5-4 and TRBJ1-2; D is ambiguous. V shed 3 bases and J shed 5 bases, with 20 bases lying between them. From germline, CDR1 is SGHNT and CDR2 YYREEE (reference sequence). The CDR3 length is 16 residues. Filled out from reference TRBV5-4 and TRBJ1-2, the complete variable domain reads ETGVTQSPTHLIKTRGQQVTLRCSSQSGHNTVSWYQQALGQGPQFIFQYYREEENGRGNFPPRFSGLQFPNYSSELNVNALELDDSALYLCASSSAANSILYGYTFGSGTRLTVV.

The chain employs TRBV4-1 and TRBJ2-7; TRBD2 agrees at 7 bases. The junction had 8 bases not matched to a gene; V was cut back by 1 base and J by 2 bases. The length of the CDR3 is 16 residues. From germline, CDR1 is MGHRA and CDR2 YSYEKL. The CDR3 protein is CASSQGPGRGAYEQYF. CDR3 in DNA: TGCGCCAGCAGCCAAGGGCCGGGACGGGGGGCCTACGAGCAGTACTTC.

The CDR3 loop is CASSYSGGQGYEQYF. The CDR3 nucleotides are TGTGCCAGCAGTTACTCCGGGGGACAGGGGTACGAGCAGTACTTC. The chain has TRBV6-6 and TRBJ2-7; 10 nucleotides agree with TRBD1. Germline V gene sequence: CDR1 MNHNY, CDR2 SVGAGI (reference sequence). The J segment lost 4 bases and the V segment lost 0 bases, leaving 3 bases of the junction unmatched. CDR3 length: 15 amino acids.

The chain uses TRBV30 and TRBJ1-3; D might be TRBD1 (5 bases). The CDR3 covers 16 residues. Germline CDR1 is GTSNPN and CDR2 is SVGIG (reference sequence). V was trimmed by 1 base and J by 1 base, leaving 14 bases between them. CDR3: CAWSALTESSGNTIYF. As DNA, the CDR3 is TGTGCCTGGAGTGCACTGACAGAGTCATCTGGAAACACCATATATTTT.

The CDR3 loop reads CASTTTVSSYEQYF. The CDR3 coding sequence is TGTGCCAGCACCACGACAGTGTCTTCCTACGAGCAGTACTTC. The V and J genes are TRBV27 and TRBJ2-7; D is possibly TRBD1 (5 bases). The germline V and J ends were trimmed by 7 bases and 1 base, with 14 bases remaining between them. Per the germline V gene, CDR1 is MNHEY and CDR2 is SMNVEV (reference sequence). The CDR3 runs to 14 residues.

This clone was detected once. The gene calls are TRBV7-9 and TRBJ1-4; the D gene is possibly TRBD1 (5 bases). The CDR3 runs 18 residues. V gave up 9 bases and J gave up 3 bases, with 26 bases separating them. The V gene's germline CDR1 is SEHNR and CDR2 FQNEAQ (reference sequence). This CDR3 reads CASDRGRSFPGANEKLFF. CDR3 DNA: TGTGCCAGTGACCGGGGTCGAAGCTTCCCGGGGGCTAATGAAAAACTGTTTTTT. The entire variable domain, with the rest obtained from reference TRBV7-9 and TRBJ1-4, is as follows: DTGVSQNPRHKITKRGQNVTFRCDPISEHNRLYWYRQTLGQGPEFLTYFQNEAQLEKSRLLSDRFSAERPKGSFSTLEIQRTEQGDSAMYLCASDRGRSFPGANEKLFFGSGTQLSVL.